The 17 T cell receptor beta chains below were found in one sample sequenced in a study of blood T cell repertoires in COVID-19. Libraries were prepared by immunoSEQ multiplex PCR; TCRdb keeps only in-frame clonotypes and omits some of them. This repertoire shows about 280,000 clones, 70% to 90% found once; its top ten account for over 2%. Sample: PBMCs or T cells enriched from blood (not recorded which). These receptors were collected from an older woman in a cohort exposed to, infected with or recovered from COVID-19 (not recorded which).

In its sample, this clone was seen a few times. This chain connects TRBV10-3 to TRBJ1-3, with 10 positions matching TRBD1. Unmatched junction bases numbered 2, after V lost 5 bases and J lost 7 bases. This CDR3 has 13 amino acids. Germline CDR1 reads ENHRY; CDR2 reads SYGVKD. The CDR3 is CAISQGQGNTIYF. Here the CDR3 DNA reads TGTGCCATCAGTCAGGGACAGGGGAACACCATATATTTT.

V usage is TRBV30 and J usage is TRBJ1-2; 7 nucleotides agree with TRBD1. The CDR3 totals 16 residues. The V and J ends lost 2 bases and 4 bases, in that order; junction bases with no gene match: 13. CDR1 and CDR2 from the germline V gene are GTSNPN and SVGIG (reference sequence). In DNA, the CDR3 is TGTGCCTGGAGTCTAACCCCTAACAGGGGAGGCTATGGCTACACCTTC. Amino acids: CAWSLTPNRGGYGYTF.

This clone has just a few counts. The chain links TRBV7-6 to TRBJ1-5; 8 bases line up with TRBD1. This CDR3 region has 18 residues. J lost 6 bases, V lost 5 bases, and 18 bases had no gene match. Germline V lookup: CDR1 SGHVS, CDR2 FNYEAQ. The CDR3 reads CASSARTGSGKYGQPQHF. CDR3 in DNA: TGTGCCAGCAGCGCCAGGACAGGGTCGGGGAAATACGGTCAGCCCCAGCATTTT. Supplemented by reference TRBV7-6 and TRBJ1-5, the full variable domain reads GAGVSQSPRYKVTKRGQDVALRCDPISGHVSLYWYRQALGQGPEFLTYFNYEAQQDKSGLPNDRFSAERPEGSISTLTIQRTEQRDSAMYRCASSARTGSGKYGQPQHFGDGTRLSIL.

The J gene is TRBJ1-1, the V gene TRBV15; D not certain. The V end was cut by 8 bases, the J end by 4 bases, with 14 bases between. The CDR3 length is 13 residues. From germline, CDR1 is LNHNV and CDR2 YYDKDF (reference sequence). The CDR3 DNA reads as TGTGCCACCGACCCTGGTGGAGGCACTGAAGCTTTCTTT. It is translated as CATDPGGGTEAFF.

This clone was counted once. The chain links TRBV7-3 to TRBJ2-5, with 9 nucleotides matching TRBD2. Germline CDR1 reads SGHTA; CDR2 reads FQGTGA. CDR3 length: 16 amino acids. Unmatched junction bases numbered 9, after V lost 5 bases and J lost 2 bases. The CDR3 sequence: CASSPKAGGSQETQYF. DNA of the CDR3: TGTGCCAGCAGCCCAAAAGCGGGAGGCTCACAAGAGACCCAGTACTTC.

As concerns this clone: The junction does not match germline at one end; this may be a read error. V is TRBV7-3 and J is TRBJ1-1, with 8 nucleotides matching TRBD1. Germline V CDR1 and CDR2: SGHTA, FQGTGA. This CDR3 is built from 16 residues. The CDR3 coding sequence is TGTGCCAGCAGCATAACAGGGGGAAGTGCGTACACTGAAGCTTTCTTT. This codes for CASSITGGSAYTEAFF.

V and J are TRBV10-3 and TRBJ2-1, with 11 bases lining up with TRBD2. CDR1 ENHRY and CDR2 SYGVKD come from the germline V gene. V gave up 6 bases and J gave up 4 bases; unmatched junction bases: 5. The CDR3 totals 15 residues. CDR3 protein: CAIRKGLAEYNEQFF. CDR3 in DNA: TGTGCCATCAGAAAGGGACTAGCGGAATACAATGAGCAGTTCTTC.

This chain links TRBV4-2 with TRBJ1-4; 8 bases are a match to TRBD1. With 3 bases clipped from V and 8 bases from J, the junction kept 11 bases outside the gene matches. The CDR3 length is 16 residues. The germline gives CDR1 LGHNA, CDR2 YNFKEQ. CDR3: CASSQGGAGTGEKLFF. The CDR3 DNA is TGTGCCAGCAGCCAGGGCGGGGCAGGGACAGGAGAAAAACTGTTTTTT.

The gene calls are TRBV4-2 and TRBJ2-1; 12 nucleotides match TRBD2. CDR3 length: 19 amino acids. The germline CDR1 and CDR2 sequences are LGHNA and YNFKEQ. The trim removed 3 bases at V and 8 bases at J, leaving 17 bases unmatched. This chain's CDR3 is CASSHKAETLAGGPHEQFF. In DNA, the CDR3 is TGTGCCAGCAGCCACAAAGCGGAGACCCTAGCGGGAGGGCCACATGAGCAGTTCTTC.

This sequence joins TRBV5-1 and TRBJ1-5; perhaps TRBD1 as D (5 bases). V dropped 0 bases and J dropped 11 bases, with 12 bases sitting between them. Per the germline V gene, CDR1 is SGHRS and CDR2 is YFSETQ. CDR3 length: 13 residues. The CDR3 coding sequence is TGCGCCAGCAGCTTGGAGCAGGGTACGACCCAGCATTTT. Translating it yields CASSLEQGTTQHF.

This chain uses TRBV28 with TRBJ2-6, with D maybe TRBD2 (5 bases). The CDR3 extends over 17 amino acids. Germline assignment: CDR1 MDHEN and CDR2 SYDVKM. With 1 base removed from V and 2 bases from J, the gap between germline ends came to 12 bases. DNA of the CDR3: TGTGCCAGCAGTTTATTCGTGGGAGACCCTGGGGCCAACGTCCTGACTTTC. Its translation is CASSLFVGDPGANVLTF.

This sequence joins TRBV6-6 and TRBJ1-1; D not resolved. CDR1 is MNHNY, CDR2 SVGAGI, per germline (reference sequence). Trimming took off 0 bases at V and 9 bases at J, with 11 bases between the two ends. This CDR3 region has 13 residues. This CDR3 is CASSYSRDYKAFF. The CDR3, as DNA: TGTGCCAGCAGTTACTCCCGGGATTACAAAGCTTTCTTT.

The CDR3 bases are TGTGCCACCAGGACTAGCGGGAGTGGTCGGGGGCAGTTCTTC. Translation gives CATRTSGSGRGQFF. The chain recombines TRBV5-4 with TRBJ2-1; 13 bases align to TRBD2. V dropped 9 bases and J dropped 12; count of bases not matched to a gene: 12. The CDR3 runs 14 residues. The germline V gene has CDR1 SGHNT and CDR2 YYREEE (reference sequence).

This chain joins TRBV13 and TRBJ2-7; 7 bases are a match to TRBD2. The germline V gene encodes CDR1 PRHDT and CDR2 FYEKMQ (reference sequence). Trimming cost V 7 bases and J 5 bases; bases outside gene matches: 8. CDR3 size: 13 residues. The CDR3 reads CASTGGELNEQYF. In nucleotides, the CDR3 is TGTGCCAGCACTGGGGGGGAGCTCAACGAGCAGTACTTC.

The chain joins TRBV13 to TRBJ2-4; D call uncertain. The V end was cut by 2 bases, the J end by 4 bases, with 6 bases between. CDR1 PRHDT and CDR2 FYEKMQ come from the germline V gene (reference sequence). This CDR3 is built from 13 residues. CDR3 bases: TGTGCCAGCAGCTTATCCGGGAAAAACATTCAGTACTTC. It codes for CASSLSGKNIQYF.

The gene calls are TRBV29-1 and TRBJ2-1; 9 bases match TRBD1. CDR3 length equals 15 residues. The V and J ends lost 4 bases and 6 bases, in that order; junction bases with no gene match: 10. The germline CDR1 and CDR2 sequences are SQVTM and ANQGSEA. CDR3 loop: CSVVSRDRVINEQFF. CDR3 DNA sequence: TGCAGCGTTGTAAGCCGGGACAGGGTTATCAATGAGCAGTTCTTC.

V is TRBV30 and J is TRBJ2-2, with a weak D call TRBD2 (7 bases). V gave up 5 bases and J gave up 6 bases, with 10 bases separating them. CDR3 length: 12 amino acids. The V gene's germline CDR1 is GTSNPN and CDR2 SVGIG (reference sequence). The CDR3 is CAWWGGAGELFF. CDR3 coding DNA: TGTGCCTGGTGGGGGGGCGCCGGGGAGCTGTTTTTT.